This TCR beta chain was captured in a study of T cell responses to AZD1222 COVID-19 vaccine. Study-wide results and caveats: After two AZD1222 doses, spike-specific TCR breadth and depth rose versus day 0. Per reports, nearly half of all spike-specific TCRs target regions that are unmutated in variants.

Assay used: immunoSEQ multiplex PCR; TCRdb lists only in-frame clones, some missing. The sample yields 100,000 or so clones, approximately 86% seen once. V lost 4 bases and J 2 bases, leaving 14 bases between the germline ends. CDR3 length equals 16 residues. CDR1 is MDHEN, CDR2 SYDVKM, per germline. Concerning this clone itself: Its target is unknown.

The sequence was obtained from an adult in good health. The input for sequencing was peripheral blood, taken on day 0 of AZD1222 vaccination. The chain is built from TRBV28 and TRBJ1-4; a weak D match, TRBD1 (6 bases). CDR3 coding DNA: TGTGCCAGCAGTTCACCGGCAGGGGTTACTAATGAAAAACTGTTTTTT. This sequence encodes CASSSPAGVTNEKLFF.